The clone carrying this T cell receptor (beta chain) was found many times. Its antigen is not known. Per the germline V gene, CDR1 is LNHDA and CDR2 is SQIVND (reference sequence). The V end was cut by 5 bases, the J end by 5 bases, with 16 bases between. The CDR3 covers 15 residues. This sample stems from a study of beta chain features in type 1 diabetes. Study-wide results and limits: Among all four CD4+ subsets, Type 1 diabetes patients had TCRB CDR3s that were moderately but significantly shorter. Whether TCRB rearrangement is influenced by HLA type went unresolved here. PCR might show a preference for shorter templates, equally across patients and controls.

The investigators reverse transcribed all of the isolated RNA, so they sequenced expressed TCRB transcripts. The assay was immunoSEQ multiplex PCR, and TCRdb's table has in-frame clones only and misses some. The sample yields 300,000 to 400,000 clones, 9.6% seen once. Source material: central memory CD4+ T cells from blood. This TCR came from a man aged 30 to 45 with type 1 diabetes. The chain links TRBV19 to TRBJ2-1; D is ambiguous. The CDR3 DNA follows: TGTGCCAGTAGTCCTCCTCCCGGCAGAAACAATGAGCAGTTCTTC. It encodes CASSPPPGRNNEQFF.